The clone carrying this T cell receptor beta chain was observed once. The data were obtained in a study of blood T cell repertoires in COVID-19. Study in general: COVID-19 samples collected from the United States, Italy and Spain covered acute and convalescent phases. PBMCs, B-cell-depleted T cells, or T cells were the source of the cDNA or gDNA that made up the material.

V was clipped by 3 bases and J by 3 bases, with 14 bases between them. The germline CDR1 and CDR2 sequences are LNHNV and YYDKDF (reference sequence). This CDR3 contains 16 residues. In the original processing: Reference gene primer amplification yielded estimated nucleated cell counts. Profiling relied on immunoSEQ multiplex PCR, and the TCRdb table lists in-frame clones only, not all of them. V and J calls and clone size are those listed in that table; D and trimming were worked out from the DNA. Among 140,000 to 150,000 clones listed, about 91% were seen once. The sample consisted of peripheral blood. The chain recombines TRBV15 with TRBJ1-4, with unresolved D. This TCR was recovered from a woman in her forties or fifties with acute or convalescent COVID-19. CDR3 amino acids: CATSSQLLEANEKLFF. In DNA form, the CDR3 reads TGTGCCACCAGCAGCCAACTCTTAGAGGCTAATGAAAAACTGTTTTTT. Together with reference TRBV15 and TRBJ1-4, the CDR3 gives the full variable domain: DAMVIQNPRYQVTQFGKPVTLSCSQTLNHNVMYWYQQKSSQAPKLLFHYYDKDFNNEADTPDNFQSRRPNTSFCFLDIRSPGLGDTAMYLCATSSQLLEANEKLFFGSGTQLSVL.